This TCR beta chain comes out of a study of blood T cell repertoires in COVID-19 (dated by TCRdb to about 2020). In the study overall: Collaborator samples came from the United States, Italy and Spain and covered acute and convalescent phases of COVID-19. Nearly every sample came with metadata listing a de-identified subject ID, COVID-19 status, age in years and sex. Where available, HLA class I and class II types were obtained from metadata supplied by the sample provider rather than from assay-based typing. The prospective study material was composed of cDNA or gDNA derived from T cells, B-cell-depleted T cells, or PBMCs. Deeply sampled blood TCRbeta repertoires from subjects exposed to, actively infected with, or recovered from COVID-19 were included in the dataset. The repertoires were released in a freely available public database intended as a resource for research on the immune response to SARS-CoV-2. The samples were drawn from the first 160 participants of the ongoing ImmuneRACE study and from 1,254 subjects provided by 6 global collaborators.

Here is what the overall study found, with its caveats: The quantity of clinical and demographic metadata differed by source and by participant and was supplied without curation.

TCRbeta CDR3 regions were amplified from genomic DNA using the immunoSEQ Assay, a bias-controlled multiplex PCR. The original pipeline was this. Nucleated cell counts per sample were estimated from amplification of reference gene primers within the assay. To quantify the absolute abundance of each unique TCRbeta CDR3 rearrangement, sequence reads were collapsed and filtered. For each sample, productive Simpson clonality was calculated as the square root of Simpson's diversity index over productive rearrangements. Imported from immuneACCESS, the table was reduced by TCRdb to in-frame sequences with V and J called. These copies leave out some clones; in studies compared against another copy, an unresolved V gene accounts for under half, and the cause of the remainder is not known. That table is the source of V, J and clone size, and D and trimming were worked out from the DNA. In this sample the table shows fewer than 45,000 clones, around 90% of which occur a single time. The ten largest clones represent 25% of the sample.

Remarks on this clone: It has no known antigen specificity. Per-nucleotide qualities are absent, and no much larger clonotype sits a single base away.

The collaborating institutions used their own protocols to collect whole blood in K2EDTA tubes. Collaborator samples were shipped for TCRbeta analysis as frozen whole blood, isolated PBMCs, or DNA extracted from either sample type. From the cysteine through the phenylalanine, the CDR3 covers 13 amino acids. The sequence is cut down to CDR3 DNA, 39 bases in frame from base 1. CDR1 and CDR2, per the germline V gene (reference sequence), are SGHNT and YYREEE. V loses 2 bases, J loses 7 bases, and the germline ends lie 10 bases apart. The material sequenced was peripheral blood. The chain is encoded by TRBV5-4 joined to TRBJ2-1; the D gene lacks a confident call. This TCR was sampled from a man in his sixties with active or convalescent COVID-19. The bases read TGTGCCAGCAGCTTTGGTGGGCAGAATGAGCAGTTCTTC. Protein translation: CASSFGGQNEQFF.